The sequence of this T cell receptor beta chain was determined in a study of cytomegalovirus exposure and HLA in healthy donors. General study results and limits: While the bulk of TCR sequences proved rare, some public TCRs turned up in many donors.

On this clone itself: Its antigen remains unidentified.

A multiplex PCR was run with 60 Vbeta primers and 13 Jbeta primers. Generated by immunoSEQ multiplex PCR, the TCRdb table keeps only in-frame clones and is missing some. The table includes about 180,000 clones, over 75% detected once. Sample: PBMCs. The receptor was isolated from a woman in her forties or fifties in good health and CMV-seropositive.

The CDR3 region is CASSPETGGSQEAFF. For the CDR3, the DNA is TGTGCCAGCAGCCCAGAAACGGGGGGCAGCCAGGAAGCTTTCTTT. The chain employs TRBV28 and TRBJ1-1; D possibly corresponds to TRBD1 (6 bases). Between the trimmed V and J ends, which lost 6 bases and 8 bases, there was a span of 22 bases. CDR1 and CDR2 from the germline V gene are MDHEN and SYDVKM. The length of the CDR3 is 15 residues.